This TCR beta chain was obtained from a study of T cell repertoires in aging, cancer and after chemotherapy. Whole-study context: Healthy donor repertoires were recorded over several months to years and showed clear clonal overlap. The full dataset contained approximately 9.6 million TCR reads. General observations from the study: The repertoire data cannot show anything about immunological memory following chemotherapy. In healthy donors, age-related TCR diversity loss mainly reflected lost richness.

Multiplex touch-down PCR with TRB-A/B primers amplified rearranged V-D-J TRB sequences. TCRdb analysed the multiplex PCR reads with MiXCR anew, one entry per CDR3 protein. In the table there are about 4,900 distinct CDR3 sequences, 40% to 55% of which are singletons. The sample holds a few counts of this clonotype. Its antigen is unidentified. TCR beta rearrangements were amplified from peripheral blood genomic DNA. CDR1 KGHDR and CDR2 SFDVKD come from the germline V gene. The germline V and J ends were trimmed by 4 bases and 8 bases, with 22 bases remaining between them. CDR3 length: 17 residues. This clonotype was obtained from a human donor in good health. The rearrangement joins TRBV24-1 to TRBJ2-2, with D perhaps TRBD2 (5 bases). Material: blood. The CDR3 region is CATSERTGRRLEGELFF. The CDR3, as DNA: TGTGCCACCAGTGAGCGGACCGGCAGGAGGCTGGAGGGGGAGCTGTTTTTT.